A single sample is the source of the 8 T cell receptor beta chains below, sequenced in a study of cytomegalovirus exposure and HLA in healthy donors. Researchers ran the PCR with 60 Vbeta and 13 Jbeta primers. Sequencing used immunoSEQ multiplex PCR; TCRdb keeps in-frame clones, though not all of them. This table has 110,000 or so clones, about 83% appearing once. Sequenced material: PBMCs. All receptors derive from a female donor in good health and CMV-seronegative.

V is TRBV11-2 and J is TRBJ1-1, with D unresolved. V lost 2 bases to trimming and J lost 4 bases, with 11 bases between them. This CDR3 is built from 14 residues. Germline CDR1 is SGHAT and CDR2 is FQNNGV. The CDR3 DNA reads TGTGCCAGCAGCTTACTTGAGGGAGCCACTGAAGCTTTCTTT. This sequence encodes CASSLLEGATEAFF.

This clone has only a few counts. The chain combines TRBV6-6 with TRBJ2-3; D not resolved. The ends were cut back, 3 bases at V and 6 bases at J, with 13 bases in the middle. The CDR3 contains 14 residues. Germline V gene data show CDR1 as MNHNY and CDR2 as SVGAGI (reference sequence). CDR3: CASSYRSPLDTQYF. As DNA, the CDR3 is TGTGCCAGCAGTTATCGGAGCCCCCTTGATACGCAGTATTTT.

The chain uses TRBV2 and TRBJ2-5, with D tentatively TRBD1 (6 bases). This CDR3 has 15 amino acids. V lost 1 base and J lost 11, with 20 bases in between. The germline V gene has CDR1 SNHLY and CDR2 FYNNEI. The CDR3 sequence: CASSEDERNRDQQYF. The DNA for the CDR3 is TGTGCCAGCAGTGAAGACGAACGGAACAGGGACCAGCAGTACTTC.

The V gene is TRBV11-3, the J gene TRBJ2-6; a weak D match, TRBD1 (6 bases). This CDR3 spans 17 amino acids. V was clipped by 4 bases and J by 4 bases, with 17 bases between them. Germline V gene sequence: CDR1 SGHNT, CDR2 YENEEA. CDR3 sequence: CASSSGHSLGGANVLTF. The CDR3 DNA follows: TGTGCCAGCAGCTCGGGACACAGCCTCGGAGGGGCCAACGTCCTGACTTTC.

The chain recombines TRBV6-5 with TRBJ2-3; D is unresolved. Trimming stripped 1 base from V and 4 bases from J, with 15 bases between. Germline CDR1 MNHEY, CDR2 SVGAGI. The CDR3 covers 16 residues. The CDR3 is CASSYFGGAASDTQYF. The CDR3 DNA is TGTGCCAGCAGTTACTTTGGCGGTGCAGCTTCAGATACGCAGTATTTT.

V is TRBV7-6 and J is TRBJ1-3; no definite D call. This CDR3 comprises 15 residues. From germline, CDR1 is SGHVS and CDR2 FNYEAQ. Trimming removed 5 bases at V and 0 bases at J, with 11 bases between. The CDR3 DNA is TGTGCCAGCAGCCCGACTGATGCCTCTGGAAACACCATATATTTT. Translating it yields CASSPTDASGNTIYF. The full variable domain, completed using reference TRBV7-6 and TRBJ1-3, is GAGVSQSPRYKVTKRGQDVALRCDPISGHVSLYWYRQALGQGPEFLTYFNYEAQQDKSGLPNDRFSAERPEGSISTLTIQRTEQRDSAMYRCASSPTDASGNTIYFGEGSWLTVV.

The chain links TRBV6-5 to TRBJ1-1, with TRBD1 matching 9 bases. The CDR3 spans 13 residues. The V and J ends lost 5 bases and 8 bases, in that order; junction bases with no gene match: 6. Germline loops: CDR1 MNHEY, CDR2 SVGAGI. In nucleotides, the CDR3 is TGTGCCAGCAGTAAAACCGGGACAGGGGAAGCTTTCTTT. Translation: CASSKTGTGEAFF.

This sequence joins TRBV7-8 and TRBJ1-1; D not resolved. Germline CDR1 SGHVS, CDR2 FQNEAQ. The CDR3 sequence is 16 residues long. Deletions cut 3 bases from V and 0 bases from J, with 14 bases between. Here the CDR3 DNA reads TGTGCCAGCAGCTTGGCTCTCGGGTGGGTGAACACTGAAGCTTTCTTT. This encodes CASSLALGWVNTEAFF.